The 9 T cell receptor beta chains given below trace back to one sample, sequenced in a study of radiotherapy plus CTLA-4 blockade in lung cancer. Using immunoSEQ multiplex PCR, the repertoire was profiled, and TCRdb retains in-frame clones only, with some absent. Of approximately 85,000 clones listed, 75% to 90% are singletons. The sequenced sample was peripheral blood, obtained from a patient treated with radiotherapy plus ipilimumab. Source of these receptors: a human donor with non-small cell lung cancer who had a partial response to radiotherapy plus ipilimumab.

This chain uses TRBV28 with TRBJ1-2; 10 nucleotides line up with TRBD1. The CDR3 contains 13 residues. J was trimmed by 8 bases and V by 6 bases; bases with no gene match: 6. Germline-derived CDR1 and CDR2 are MDHEN and SYDVKM. For the CDR3, the DNA is TGTGCCAGCAGGGGGGGACAGGGGATCGGCTACACCTTC. This translates into CASRGGQGIGYTF.

For the CDR3, the DNA is TGTGCCAGCAGCCCGAGGGGGGGGTGGAACACTGAAGCTTTCTTT. Encoded protein: CASSPRGGWNTEAFF. This chain connects TRBV7-2 to TRBJ1-1; possible D gene TRBD1, 6 bases. This CDR3 region has 15 residues. V shed 5 bases and J shed 1 base, with 14 bases lying between them. Germline CDR1 and CDR2: SGHTA and FQGNSA.

The chain couples TRBV4-1 to TRBJ2-7, with 11 bases matching TRBD1. CDR3 length equals 16 residues. Germline trimming cut 0 bases from V and 4 bases from J; bases unmatched to any gene: 5. Germline-derived CDR1 and CDR2 are MGHRA and YSYEKL. The CDR3 nucleotides are TGCGCCAGCAGCCAAGATCGTTGGGACAGGGGGTACGAGCAGTACTTC. Protein: CASSQDRWDRGYEQYF.

V is TRBV28 and J is TRBJ2-7, with a possible D match to TRBD2 (6 bases). CDR3 size: 16 residues. The ends were cut back, 2 bases at V and 1 base at J, with 15 bases in the middle. The germline gives CDR1 MDHEN, CDR2 SYDVKM. In DNA form, the CDR3 reads TGTGCCAGCAGTTTAGCCGTGCGGGGAAGGTCCTACGAGCAGTACTTC. This codes for CASSLAVRGRSYEQYF.

The chain is built from TRBV2 and TRBJ2-3; 7 bases fit TRBD1. The CDR3 loop spans 15 amino acids. Germline trimming cut 2 bases from V and 2 bases from J; bases unmatched to any gene: 4. The V gene's germline CDR1 is SNHLY and CDR2 FYNNEI. CDR3 coding DNA: TGTGCCAGCAGTGAAAAGGGGGCAGACACAGATACGCAGTATTTT. Protein: CASSEKGADTDTQYF.

V usage is TRBV5-4 and J usage is TRBJ1-2; D gene uncertain. V was pared by 4 bases and J by 1 base, with 17 bases between. CDR1 is SGHNT and CDR2 is YYREEE in the germline V gene (reference sequence). The CDR3 runs 16 residues. This chain's CDR3 is CASSHDIGNLNYGYTF. DNA of the CDR3: TGTGCCAGCAGCCACGACATAGGAAACCTTAACTATGGCTACACCTTC.

The V and J genes are TRBV6-1 and TRBJ1-5, with TRBD1 matching 7 bases. Per the germline V gene, CDR1 is MNHNS and CDR2 is SASEGT. The J segment lost 6 bases and the V segment lost 2 bases, leaving 7 bases of the junction unmatched. The CDR3 is 15 residues long. The CDR3 region is CASSETLTGSQPQHF. In DNA form, the CDR3 reads TGTGCCAGCAGTGAAACACTGACAGGGAGTCAGCCCCAGCATTTT.

The count of this clone is one. The CDR3 DNA is TGCGCCAGCAGCTTGGGTTCTAGCGGGAGAGTAAGCACAGATACGCAGTATTTT. Amino acids: CASSLGSSGRVSTDTQYF. The J gene is TRBJ2-3, the V gene TRBV5-1, with 10 bases matching TRBD2. This CDR3 has 18 amino acids. The J segment lost 0 bases and the V segment lost 0 bases, leaving 7 bases of the junction unmatched. From germline, CDR1 is SGHRS and CDR2 YFSETQ.

This rearrangement joins TRBV4-1 to TRBJ1-6; D may be TRBD1 (6 bases). CDR1 and CDR2 (germline): MGHRA, YSYEKL. There are 16 residues in the CDR3. The V end lost 3 bases, the J end lost 1 base, and 10 bases lay between the germline ends. The CDR3 sequence is CASSHRTGSYNSPLHF. The CDR3 bases are TGCGCCAGCAGCCACCGAACAGGGTCCTATAATTCACCCCTCCACTTT.